The 10 T cell receptor beta chains below were found in one sample sequenced in a study of beta chain features in type 1 diabetes. Expressed TCRB transcripts were sequenced because the isolated RNA had all been reverse transcribed beforehand. Produced via immunoSEQ multiplex PCR; TCRdb's table is partial and in-frame only. The sample has about 400,000 clones, over 9.5% seen once. The material sequenced was naive CD4+ T cells from blood. These receptors originate from a man aged 18 to 30 in good health.

V is TRBV7-8 and J is TRBJ1-5, with TRBD1 matching 7 bases. V was clipped by 5 bases and J by 7 bases; unmatched bases: 5. Looked up from germline, CDR1 is SGHVS and CDR2 is FQNEAQ. This CDR3 comprises 13 residues. The CDR3 sequence: CASSDDRVQPQHF. In nucleotides, the CDR3 is TGTGCCAGCAGCGACGACAGGGTCCAGCCCCAGCATTTT.

V gene TRBV6-1 combines with J gene TRBJ2-6; no firm D call. The CDR3 contains 14 residues. V lost 7 bases, J lost 2 bases, and 9 bases lay in between. Germline-derived CDR1 and CDR2 are MNHNS and SASEGT. The CDR3 region has the DNA TGTGCCAGCACGCGGAATCCTGGGGCCAACGTCCTGACTTTC. Its protein is CASTRNPGANVLTF.

This clone was counted between two and nine times. V gene TRBV7-2 combines with J gene TRBJ2-7; 9 nucleotides agree with TRBD2. Germline CDR1 SGHTA, CDR2 FQGNSA. This CDR3 spans 15 amino acids. Trimming cost V 1 base and J 3 bases; bases outside gene matches: 4. The CDR3 DNA reads as TGTGCCAGCAGCTTAGGTCGGCGGGAGGGCTACGAGCAGTACTTC. Amino acids: CASSLGRREGYEQYF.

The chain's CDR3 is CASSLWTGGFNEQFF. The DNA of the CDR3 is TGTGCCAGCAGTTTATGGACAGGGGGCTTTAATGAGCAGTTCTTC. The rearrangement links TRBV28 to TRBJ2-1; 10 bases are shared with TRBD1. The CDR3 has 15 residues. CDR1 and CDR2 (germline): MDHEN, SYDVKM. V lost 0 bases, J lost 7 bases, and 3 bases stayed unmatched.

A few counts support this clone. This chain uses TRBV25-1 with TRBJ1-2; 8 bases map to TRBD1. J lost 6 bases, V lost 3 bases, and 9 bases had no gene match. Germline CDR1 is MGHDK and CDR2 is SYGVNS. The CDR3 sequence is 15 residues long. CDR3 protein: CASSDLDRGGHGYTF. As DNA, the CDR3 is TGTGCCAGCAGTGACCTAGACAGGGGAGGGCATGGCTACACCTTC.

This rearrangement joins TRBV7-3 to TRBJ2-5; D possibly corresponds to TRBD2 (6 bases). Trimming removed 4 bases from V and 1 base from J, with 13 bases in between. Germline values: CDR1 SGHTA, CDR2 FQGTGA. The CDR3 totals 15 residues. CDR3 sequence reads: CASSSGTGSQETQYF. CDR3 coding DNA: TGTGCCAGCAGCTCCGGGACTGGAAGCCAAGAGACCCAGTACTTC.

This clone was observed a few times. This chain uses TRBV5-1 with TRBJ2-5; D possibly corresponds to TRBD1 (5 bases). The CDR3 consists of 15 residues. Looked up from germline, CDR1 is SGHRS and CDR2 is YFSETQ. Trimming took 0 bases from V and 1 from J, leaving 10 bases between them. CDR3 bases: TGCGCCAGCAGCTTGGCCCAGGGTAGCCAAGAGACCCAGTACTTC. It encodes CASSLAQGSQETQYF. Together with reference TRBV5-1 and TRBJ2-5, the CDR3 gives the full variable domain: KAGVTQTPRYLIKTRGQQVTLSCSPISGHRSVSWYQQTPGQGLQFLFEYFSETQRNKGNFPGRFSGRQFSNSRSEMNVSTLELGDSALYLCASSLAQGSQETQYFGPGTRLLVL.

The V gene is TRBV7-9, the J gene TRBJ2-3, with D perhaps TRBD1 (6 bases). CDR1 and CDR2 from the germline V gene are SEHNR and FQNEAQ (reference sequence). CDR3 length: 14 amino acids. V shed 6 bases and J shed 4 bases, with 14 bases lying between them. CDR3 nucleotides: TGTGCCAGCAGTCCGCCAGGGGCCCCAGATACGCAGTATTTT. Amino acid sequence: CASSPPGAPDTQYF.

This clone turned up a few times. The chain links TRBV4-3 to TRBJ1-2; TRBD1 aligns across 8 bases. The V and J ends lost 2 bases and 8 bases, in that order; junction bases with no gene match: 4. Germline lookup yields CDR1 LGHNA and CDR2 YSLEER. This CDR3 is 13 amino acids long. The CDR3 region is CASSQRTGRGYTF. The CDR3 DNA is TGCGCCAGCAGCCAACGGACAGGGAGGGGCTACACCTTC.

V gene TRBV11-2 combines with J gene TRBJ2-7; possibly TRBD1 for D (6 bases). Deletions cut 5 bases from V and 1 base from J, with 12 bases between. This CDR3 is 14 amino acids long. Germline V gives CDR1 SGHAT, CDR2 FQNNGV. This chain's CDR3 is CASSPIRGSYEQYF. The CDR3 nucleotides read TGTGCCAGCAGCCCCATAAGGGGGTCCTACGAGCAGTACTTC.